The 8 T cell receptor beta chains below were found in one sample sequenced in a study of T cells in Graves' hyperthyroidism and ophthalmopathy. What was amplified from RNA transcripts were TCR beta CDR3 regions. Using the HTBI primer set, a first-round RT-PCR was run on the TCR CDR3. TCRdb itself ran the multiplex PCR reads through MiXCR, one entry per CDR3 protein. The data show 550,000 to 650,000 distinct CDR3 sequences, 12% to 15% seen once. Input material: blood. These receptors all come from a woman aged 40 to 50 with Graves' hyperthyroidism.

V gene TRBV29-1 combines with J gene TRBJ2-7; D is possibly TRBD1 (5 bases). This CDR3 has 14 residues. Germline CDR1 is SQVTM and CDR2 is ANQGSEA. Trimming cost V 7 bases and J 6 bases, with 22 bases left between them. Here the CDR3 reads CSALPGQLRGEQYF. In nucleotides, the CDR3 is TGCAGCGCCCTACCAGGGCAACTAAGGGGCGAGCAGTACTTC.

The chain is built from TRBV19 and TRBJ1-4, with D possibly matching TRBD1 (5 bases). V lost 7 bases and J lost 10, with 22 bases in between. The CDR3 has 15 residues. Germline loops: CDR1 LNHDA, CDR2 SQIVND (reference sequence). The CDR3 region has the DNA TGTGCCAGTAAGGCCGCAGGGAGTCTGGATGGAAAACTGTTTTTT. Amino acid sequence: CASKAAGSLDGKLFF.

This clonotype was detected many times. CDR3 loop: CASSAWASGNTEAFF. In DNA, the CDR3 is TGTGCCAGCAGCGCCTGGGCGTCCGGGAACACTGAAGCTTTCTTT. The chain couples TRBV7-9 to TRBJ1-1; D uncertain. Germline V gene data show CDR1 as SEHNR and CDR2 as FQNEAQ (reference sequence). The CDR3 is 15 amino acids. V was shortened by 5 bases and J by 1 base, with 14 bases between the two germline ends.

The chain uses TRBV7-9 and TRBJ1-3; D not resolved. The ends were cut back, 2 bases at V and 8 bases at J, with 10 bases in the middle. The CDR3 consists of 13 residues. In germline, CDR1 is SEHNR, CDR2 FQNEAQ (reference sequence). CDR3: CASSLSQVDTIYF. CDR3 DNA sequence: TGTGCCAGCAGCTTAAGTCAAGTGGACACCATATATTTT.

CDR3 in DNA: TGTGCCAGTAGTTCGGCGGCCGCAACTAATGAAAAACTGTTTTTT. It is translated as CASSSAAATNEKLFF. The rearrangement links TRBV19 to TRBJ1-4; D gene uncertain. With 5 bases removed from V and 0 bases from J, the gap between germline ends came to 10 bases. Germline CDR1 reads LNHDA; CDR2 reads SQIVND (reference sequence). This CDR3 is 15 amino acids long. The complete variable domain, with remaining parts taken from reference TRBV19 and TRBJ1-4, reads DGGITQSPKYLFRKEGQNVTLSCEQNLNHDAMYWYRQDPGQGLRLIYYSQIVNDFQKGDIAEGYSVSREKKESFPLTVTSAQKNPTAFYLCASSSAAATNEKLFFGSGTQLSVL.

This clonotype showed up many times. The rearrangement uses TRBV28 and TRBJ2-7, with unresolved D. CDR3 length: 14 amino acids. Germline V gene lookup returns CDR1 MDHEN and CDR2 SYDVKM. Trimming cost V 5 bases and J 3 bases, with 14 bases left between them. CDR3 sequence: CASSRAWVVYEQYF. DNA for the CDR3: TGTGCCAGCAGTCGGGCGTGGGTAGTCTACGAGCAGTACTTC.

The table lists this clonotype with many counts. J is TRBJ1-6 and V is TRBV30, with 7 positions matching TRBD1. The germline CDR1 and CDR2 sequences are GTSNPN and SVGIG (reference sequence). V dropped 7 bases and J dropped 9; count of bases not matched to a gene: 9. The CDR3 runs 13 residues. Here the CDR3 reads CASQTGNASPLHF. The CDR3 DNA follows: TGTGCCTCGCAGACAGGGAACGCTTCACCCCTCCACTTT. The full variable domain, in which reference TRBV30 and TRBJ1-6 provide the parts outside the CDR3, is SQTIHQWPATLVQPVGSPLSLECTVEGTSNPNLYWYRQAAGRGLQLLFYSVGIGQISSEVPQNLSASRPQDRQFILSSKKLLLSDSGFYLCASQTGNASPLHFGNGTRLTVT.

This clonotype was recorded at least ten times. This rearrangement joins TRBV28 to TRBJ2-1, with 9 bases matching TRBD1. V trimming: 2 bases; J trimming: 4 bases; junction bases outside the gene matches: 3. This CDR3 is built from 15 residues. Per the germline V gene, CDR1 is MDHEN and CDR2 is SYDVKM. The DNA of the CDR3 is TGTGCCAGCAGTTTAACAGGGGGCTATTACAATGAGCAGTTCTTC. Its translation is CASSLTGGYYNEQFF. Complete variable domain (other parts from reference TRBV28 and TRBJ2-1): DVKVTQSSRYLVKRTGEKVFLECVQDMDHENMFWYRQDPGLGLRLIYFSYDVKMKEKGDIPEGYSVSREKKERFSLILESASTNQTSMYLCASSLTGGYYNEQFFGPGTRLTVL.